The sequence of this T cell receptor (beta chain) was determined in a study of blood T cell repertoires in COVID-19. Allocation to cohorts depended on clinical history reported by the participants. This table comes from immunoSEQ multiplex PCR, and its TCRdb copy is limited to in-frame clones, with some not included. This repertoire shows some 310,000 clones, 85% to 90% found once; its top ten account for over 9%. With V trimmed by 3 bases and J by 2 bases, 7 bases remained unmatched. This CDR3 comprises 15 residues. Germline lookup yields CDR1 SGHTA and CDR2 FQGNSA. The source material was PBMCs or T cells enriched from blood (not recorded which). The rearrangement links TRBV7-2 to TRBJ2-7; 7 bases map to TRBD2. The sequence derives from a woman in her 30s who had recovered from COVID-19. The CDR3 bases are TGTGCCAGCAGCTTGGTTGCCAGCGGGACCTACGAGCAGTACTTC. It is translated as CASSLVASGTYEQYF.